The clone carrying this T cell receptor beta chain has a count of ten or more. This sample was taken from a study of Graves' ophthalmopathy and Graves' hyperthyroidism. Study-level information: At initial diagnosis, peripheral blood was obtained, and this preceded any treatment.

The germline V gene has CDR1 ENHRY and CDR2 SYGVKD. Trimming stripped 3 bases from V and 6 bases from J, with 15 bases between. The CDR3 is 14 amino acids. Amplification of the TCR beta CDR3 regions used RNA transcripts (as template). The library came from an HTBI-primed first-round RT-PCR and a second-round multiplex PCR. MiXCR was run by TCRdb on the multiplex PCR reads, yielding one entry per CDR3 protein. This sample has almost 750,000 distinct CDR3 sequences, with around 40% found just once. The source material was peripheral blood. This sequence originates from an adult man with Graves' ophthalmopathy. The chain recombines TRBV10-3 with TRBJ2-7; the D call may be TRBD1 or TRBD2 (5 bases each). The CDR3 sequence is CAISDLASGSEQYF. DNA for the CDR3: TGTGCCATCAGTGATCTAGCCTCAGGGAGCGAGCAGTACTTC.